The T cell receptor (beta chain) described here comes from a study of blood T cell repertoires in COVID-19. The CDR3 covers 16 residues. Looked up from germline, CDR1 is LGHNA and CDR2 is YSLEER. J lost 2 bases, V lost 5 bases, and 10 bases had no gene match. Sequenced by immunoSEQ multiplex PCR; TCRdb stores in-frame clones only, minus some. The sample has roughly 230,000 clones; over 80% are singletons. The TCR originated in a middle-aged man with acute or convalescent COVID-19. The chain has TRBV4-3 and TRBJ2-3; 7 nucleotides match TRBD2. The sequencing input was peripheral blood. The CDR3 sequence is CASSSQGGRDTDTQYF. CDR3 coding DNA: TGCGCCAGCAGCTCCCAGGGAGGGAGGGACACAGATACGCAGTATTTT.